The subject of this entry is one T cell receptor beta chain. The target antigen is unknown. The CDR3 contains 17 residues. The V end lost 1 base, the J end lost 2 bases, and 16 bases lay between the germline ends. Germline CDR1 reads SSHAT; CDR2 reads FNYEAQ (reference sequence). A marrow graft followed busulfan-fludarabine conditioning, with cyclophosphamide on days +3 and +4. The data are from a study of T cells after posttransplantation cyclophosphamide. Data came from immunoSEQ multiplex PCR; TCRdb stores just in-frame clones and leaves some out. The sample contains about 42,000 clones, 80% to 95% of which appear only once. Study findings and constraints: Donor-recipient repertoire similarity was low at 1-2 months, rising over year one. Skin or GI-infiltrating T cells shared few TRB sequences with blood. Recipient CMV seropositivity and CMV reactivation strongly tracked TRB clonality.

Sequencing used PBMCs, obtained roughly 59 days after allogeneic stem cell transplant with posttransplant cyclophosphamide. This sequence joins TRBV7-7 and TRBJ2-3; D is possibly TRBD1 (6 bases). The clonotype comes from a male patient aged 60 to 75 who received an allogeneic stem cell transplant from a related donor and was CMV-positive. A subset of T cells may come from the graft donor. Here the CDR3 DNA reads TGTGCCAGCAGCTTAGAAAGAATCAGGGGCGACACAGATACGCAGTATTTT. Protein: CASSLERIRGDTDTQYF. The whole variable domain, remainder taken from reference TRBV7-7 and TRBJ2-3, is GAGVSQSPRYKVTKRGQDVTLRCDPISSHATLYWYQQALGQGPEFLTYFNYEAQPDKSGLPSDRFSAERPEGSISTLTIQRTEQRDSAMYRCASSLERIRGDTDTQYFGPGTRLTVL.